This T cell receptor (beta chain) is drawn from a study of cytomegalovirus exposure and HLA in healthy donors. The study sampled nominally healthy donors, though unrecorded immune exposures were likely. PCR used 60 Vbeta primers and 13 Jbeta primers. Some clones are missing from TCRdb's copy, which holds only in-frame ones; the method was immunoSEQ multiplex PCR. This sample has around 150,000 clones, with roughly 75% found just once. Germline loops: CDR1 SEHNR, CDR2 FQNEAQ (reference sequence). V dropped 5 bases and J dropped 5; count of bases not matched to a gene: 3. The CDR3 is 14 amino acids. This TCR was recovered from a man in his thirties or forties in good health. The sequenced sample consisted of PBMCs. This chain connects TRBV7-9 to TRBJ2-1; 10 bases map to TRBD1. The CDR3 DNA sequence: TGTGCCAGCAGCGCCGGACAGGGGGACAATGAGCAGTTCTTC. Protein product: CASSAGQGDNEQFF.